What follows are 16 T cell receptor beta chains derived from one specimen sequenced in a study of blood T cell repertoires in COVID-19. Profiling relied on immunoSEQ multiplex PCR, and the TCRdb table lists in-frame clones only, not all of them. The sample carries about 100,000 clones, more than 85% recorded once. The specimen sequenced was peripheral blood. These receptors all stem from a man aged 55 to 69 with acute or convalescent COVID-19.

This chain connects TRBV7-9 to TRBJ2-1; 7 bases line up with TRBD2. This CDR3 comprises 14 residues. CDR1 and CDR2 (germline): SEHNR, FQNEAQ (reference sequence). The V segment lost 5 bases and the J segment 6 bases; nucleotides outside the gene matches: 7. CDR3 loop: CASSLRPGGNEQFF. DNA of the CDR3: TGTGCCAGCAGCCTCCGGCCGGGAGGCAATGAGCAGTTCTTC.

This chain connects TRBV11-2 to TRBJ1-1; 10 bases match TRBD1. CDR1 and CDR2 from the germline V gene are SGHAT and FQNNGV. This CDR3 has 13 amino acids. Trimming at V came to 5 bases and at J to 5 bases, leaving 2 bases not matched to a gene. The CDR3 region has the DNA TGTGCCAGCAGCAGGACAGGGGGGACTGAAGCTTTCTTT. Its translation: CASSRTGGTEAFF.

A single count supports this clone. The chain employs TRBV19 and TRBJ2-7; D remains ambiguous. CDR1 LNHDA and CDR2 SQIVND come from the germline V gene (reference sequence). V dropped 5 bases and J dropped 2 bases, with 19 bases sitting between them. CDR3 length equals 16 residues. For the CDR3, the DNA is TGTGCCAGTAGTCCCGACCGGGTGCGGAAACCCTACGAGCAGTACTTC. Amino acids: CASSPDRVRKPYEQYF.

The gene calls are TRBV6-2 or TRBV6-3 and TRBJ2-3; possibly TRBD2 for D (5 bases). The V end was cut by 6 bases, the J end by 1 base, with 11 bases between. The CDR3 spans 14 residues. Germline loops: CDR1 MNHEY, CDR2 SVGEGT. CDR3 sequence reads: CASSLYSGTDTQYF. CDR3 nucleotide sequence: TGTGCCAGCAGCCTATATAGCGGCACAGATACGCAGTATTTT.

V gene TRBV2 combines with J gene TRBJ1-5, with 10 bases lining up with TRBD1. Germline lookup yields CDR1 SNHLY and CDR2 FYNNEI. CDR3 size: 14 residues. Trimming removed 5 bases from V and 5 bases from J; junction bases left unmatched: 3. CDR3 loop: CASSFGQGDQPQHF. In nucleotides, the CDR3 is TGTGCCAGCAGTTTTGGACAGGGGGATCAGCCCCAGCATTTT.

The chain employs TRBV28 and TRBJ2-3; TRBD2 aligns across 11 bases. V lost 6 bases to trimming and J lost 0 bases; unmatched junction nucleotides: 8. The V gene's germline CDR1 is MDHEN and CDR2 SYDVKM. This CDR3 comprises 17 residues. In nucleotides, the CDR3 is TGTGCCAGCAGAGAGACTAGCGGGACCTTCAGCACAGATACGCAGTATTTT. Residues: CASRETSGTFSTDTQYF.

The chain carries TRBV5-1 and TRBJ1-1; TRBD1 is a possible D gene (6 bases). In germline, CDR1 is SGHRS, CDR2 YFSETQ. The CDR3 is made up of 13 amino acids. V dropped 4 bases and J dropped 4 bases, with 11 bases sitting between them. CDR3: CASSQETGTEAFF. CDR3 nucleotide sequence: TGCGCCAGCAGCCAGGAGACAGGCACTGAAGCTTTCTTT. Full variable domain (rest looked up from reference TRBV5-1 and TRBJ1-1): KAGVTQTPRYLIKTRGQQVTLSCSPISGHRSVSWYQQTPGQGLQFLFEYFSETQRNKGNFPGRFSGRQFSNSRSEMNVSTLELGDSALYLCASSQETGTEAFFGQGTRLTVV.

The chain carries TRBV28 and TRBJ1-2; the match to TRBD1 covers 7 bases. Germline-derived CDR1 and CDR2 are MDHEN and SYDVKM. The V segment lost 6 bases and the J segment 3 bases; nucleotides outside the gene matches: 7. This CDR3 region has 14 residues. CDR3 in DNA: TGTGCCAGCAGAGAGACAGGGTTTGACTATGGCTACACCTTC. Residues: CASRETGFDYGYTF.

Written as DNA, the CDR3 is TGTGCCAGTAGTAGGGCGGGACTGATATACAATGAGCAGTTCTTC. Protein product: CASSRAGLIYNEQFF. This chain connects TRBV19 to TRBJ2-1, with D perhaps TRBD2 (6 bases). The germline V gene encodes CDR1 LNHDA and CDR2 SQIVND (reference sequence). V gave up 4 bases and J gave up 4 bases, with 14 bases separating them. This CDR3 contains 15 residues.

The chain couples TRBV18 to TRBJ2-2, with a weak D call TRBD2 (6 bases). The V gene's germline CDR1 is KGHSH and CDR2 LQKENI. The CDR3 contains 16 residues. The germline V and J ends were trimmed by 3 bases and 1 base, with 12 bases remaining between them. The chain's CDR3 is CASSPKRAGNTGELFF. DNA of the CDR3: TGTGCCAGCTCACCTAAGCGGGCCGGGAACACCGGGGAGCTGTTTTTT. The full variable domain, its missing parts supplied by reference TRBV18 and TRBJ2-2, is NAGVMQNPRHLVRRRGQEARLRCSPMKGHSHVYWYRQLPEEGLKFMVYLQKENIIDESGMPKERFSAEFPKEGPSILRIQQVVRGDSAAYFCASSPKRAGNTGELFFGEGSRLTVL.

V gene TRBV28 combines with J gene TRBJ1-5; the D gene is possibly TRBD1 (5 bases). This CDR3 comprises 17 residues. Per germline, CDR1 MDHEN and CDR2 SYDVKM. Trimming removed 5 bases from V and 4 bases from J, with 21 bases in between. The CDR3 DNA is TGTGCCAGCAGTCCACACTCCGGGACGGGAGAGAATCAGCCCCAGCATTTT. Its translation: CASSPHSGTGENQPQHF.

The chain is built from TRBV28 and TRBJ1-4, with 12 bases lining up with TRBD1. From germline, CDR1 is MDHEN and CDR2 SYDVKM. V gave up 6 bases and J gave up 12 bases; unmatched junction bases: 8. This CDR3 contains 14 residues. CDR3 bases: TGTGCCAGCAGCCCGGGACAGGGGGCTTTTGAACTGTTTTTT. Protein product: CASSPGQGAFELFF. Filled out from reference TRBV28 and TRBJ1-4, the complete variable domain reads DVKVTQSSRYLVKRTGEKVFLECVQDMDHENMFWYRQDPGLGLRLIYFSYDVKMKEKGDIPEGYSVSREKKERFSLILESASTNQTSMYLCASSPGQGAFELFFGSGTQLSVL.

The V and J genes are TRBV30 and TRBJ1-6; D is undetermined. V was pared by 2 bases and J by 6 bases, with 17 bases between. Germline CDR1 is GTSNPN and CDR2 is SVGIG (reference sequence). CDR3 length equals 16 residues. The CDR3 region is CAWSPIGVGSNSPLHF. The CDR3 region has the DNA TGTGCCTGGAGTCCTATCGGGGTTGGTAGTAATTCACCCCTCCACTTT.

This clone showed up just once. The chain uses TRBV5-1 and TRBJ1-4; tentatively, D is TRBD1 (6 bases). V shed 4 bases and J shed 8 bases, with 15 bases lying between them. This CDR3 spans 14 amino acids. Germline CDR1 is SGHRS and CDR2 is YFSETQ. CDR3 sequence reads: CASSQPGGREKLFF. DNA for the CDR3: TGCGCCAGCAGCCAGCCCGGGGGGCGCGAAAAACTGTTTTTT.

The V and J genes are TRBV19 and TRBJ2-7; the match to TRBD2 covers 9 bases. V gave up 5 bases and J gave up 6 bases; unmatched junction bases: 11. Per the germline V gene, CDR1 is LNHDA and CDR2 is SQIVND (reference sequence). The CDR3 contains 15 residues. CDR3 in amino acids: CASSWSREGVTEQYF. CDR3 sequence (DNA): TGTGCCAGTAGTTGGTCGCGGGAGGGAGTAACCGAGCAGTACTTC.

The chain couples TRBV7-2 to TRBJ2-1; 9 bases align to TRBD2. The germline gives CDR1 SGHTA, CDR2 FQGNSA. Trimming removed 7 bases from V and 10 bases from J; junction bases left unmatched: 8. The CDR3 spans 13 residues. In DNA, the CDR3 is TGTGCCAGCAACGGACTAGCGCAAACGGAGCAGTTCTTC. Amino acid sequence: CASNGLAQTEQFF.